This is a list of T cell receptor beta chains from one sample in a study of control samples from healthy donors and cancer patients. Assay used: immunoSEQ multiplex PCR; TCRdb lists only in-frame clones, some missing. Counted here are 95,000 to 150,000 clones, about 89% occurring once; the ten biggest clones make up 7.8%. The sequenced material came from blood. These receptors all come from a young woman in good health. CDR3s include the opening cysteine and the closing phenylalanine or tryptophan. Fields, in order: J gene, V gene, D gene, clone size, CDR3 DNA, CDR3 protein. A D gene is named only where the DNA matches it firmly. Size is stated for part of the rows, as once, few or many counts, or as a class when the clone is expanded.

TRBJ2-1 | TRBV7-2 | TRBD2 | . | TGTGCCAGCAGCTCTCGGACTAGAAATGAGCAGTTCTTC | CASSSRTRNEQFF
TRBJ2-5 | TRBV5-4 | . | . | TGTGCCAGCAGCTTCCCCCAAGAGACCCAGTACTTC | CASSFPQETQYF
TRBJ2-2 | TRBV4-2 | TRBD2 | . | TGTGCCAGCAGCCCGGGGGGGGAGAACACCGGGGAGCTGTTTTTT | CASSPGGENTGELFF
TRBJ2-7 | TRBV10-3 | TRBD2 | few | TGTGCCATCTCGACTAGCGGGGGGAAGGAGCAGTACTTC | CAISTSGGKEQYF
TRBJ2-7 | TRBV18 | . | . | TGTGCCAGCTCACCTCCTGGAGCCTACGAGCAGTACTTC | CASSPPGAYEQYF
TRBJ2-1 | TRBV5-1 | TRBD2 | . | TGCGCCAGCAGCCATACTAGCGGGAGTAGAAATGAGCAGTTCTTC | CASSHTSGSRNEQFF
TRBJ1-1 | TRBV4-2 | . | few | TGTGCCAGCAGCTATCAGGAGAACACTGAAGCTTTCTTT | CASSYQENTEAFF
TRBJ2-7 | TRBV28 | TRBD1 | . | TGTGCCAGCAGTAGACAGGGTATTGGCTACGAGCAGTACTTC | CASSRQGIGYEQYF
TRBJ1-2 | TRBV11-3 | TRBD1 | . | TGTGCCAGCAGCCGAGGACAGGGCGTCCCTAACTATGGCTACACCTTC | CASSRGQGVPNYGYTF
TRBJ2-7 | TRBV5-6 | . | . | TGTGCCAGCAGCCGATGGACATTAGTCTACGAGCAGTACTTC | CASSRWTLVYEQYF
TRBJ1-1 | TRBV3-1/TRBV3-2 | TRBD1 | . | TGTGCCAGCAGCCTTACAGGGGGCGAGAAAGCTTTCTTT | CASSLTGGEKAFF
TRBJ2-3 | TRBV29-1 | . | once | TGCAGTACCAGGGGGGGCACAGATACGCAGTATTTT | CSTRGGTDTQYF
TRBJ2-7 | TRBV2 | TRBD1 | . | TGTGCCAGCAGTGAAAGTCGAGGGGGCGGCTACGAGCAGTACTTC | CASSESRGGGYEQYF
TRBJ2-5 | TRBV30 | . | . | TGTGCCTGGAGCCGATCTCGGGGGACCCAAGAGACCCAGTACTTC | CAWSRSRGTQETQYF
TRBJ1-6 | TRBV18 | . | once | TGTGCCAGCTCACTTGGTCCCCAACGTAATTCACCCCTCCACTTT | CASSLGPQRNSPLHF
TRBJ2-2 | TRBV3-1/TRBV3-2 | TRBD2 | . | TGTGCCAGCAGCCAAGAGGGTTTAGCGGGGAGGTACGGGGAGCTGTTTTTT | CASSQEGLAGRYGELFF
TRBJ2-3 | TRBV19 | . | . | TGTGCCAGTAGTATAAACACTGTGTATCCAGATACGCAGTATTTT | CASSINTVYPDTQYF
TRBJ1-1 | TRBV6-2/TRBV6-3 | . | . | TGTGCCAGCAGTTATGGGGGCGGCGGGAACACTGAAGCTTTCTTT | CASSYGGGGNTEAFF
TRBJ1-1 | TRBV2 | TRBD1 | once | TGTGCCAGCAGTGGACAGGGGGCATCTGACACTGAAGCTTTCTTT | CASSGQGASDTEAFF
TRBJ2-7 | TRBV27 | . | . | TGTGCCAGCAGTTTATCTTGGACTGGTCAGCAGTACTTC | CASSLSWTGQQYF
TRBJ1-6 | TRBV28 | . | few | TGTGCCAGCAGCCTTTTTCGCCCGGAGTCCTCACCCCTCCACTTT | CASSLFRPESSPLHF
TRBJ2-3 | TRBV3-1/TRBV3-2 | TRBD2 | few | TGTGCCAGCAGCCAAGTCAAAGCGGGAGGGCCAGGCACAGATACGCAGTATTTT | CASSQVKAGGPGTDTQYF
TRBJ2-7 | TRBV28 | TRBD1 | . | TGTGCCAGCAGTGAAGAACAGGGGGCGAACTACGAGCAGTACTTC | CASSEEQGANYEQYF
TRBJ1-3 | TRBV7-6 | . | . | TGTGCCAGCAGTTGGGGCCGAGGGAACACCATATATTTT | CASSWGRGNTIYF
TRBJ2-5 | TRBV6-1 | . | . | TGTGCCAGCAGTGAACATGGGGTTCAAGAGACCCAGTACTTC | CASSEHGVQETQYF
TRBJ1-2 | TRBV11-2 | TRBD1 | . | TGTGCCAGCAGCCCCGAGACAGGGGGTAGAGCTGGCTACACCTTC | CASSPETGGRAGYTF
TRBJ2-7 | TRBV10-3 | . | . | TGTGCCATCAGTCCGGGACCGCGCTACGAGCAGTACTTC | CAISPGPRYEQYF
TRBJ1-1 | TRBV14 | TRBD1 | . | TGTGCCAGCAGCCAAGGCGACAGGGAGACTGAAGCTTTCTTT | CASSQGDRETEAFF
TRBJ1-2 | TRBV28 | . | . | TGTGCCAGCAGTTTATCACGGGGACCTCAAAACTATGGCTACACCTTC | CASSLSRGPQNYGYTF
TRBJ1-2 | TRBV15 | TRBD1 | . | TGTGCCACCAGCAGAGCTAACGCAGGGGGGGGCTACACCTTC | CATSRANAGGGYTF
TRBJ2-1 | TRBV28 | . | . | TGTGCCAGCAGTTTGGGTGACAGGAGCTCCTACAATGAGCAGTTCTTC | CASSLGDRSSYNEQFF
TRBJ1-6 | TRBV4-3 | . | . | TGCGCCAGCAGCCACGACCGCTCCTATAATTCACCCCTCCACTTT | CASSHDRSYNSPLHF
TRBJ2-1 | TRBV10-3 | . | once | TGTGCCATCAGTGATGGGCGTAATGAGCAGTTCTTC | CAISDGRNEQFF
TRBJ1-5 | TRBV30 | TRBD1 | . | TGTGCCTGGAGTAAGGTAGCAGGGGGAAATCAGCCCCAGCATTTT | CAWSKVAGGNQPQHF
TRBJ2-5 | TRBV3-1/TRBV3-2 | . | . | TGTGCCAGCAGCCCCGTGGACCGCCGCGTGGTGACCCAGTACTTC | CASSPVDRRVVTQYF
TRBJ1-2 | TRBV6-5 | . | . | TGTGCCAGCAGTTACTCACCGGTCCCCTGGGGGGGCTACACCTTC | CASSYSPVPWGGYTF
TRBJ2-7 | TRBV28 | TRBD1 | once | TGTGCCAGCAGCGGACTACTATCCGGGACAGGGGCGAGGAGCTACGAGCAGTACTTC | CASSGLLSGTGARSYEQYF
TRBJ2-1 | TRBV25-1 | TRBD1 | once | TGTGCCAGCCATACAGGGGGCGCCTACAATGAGCAGTTCTTC | CASHTGGAYNEQFF
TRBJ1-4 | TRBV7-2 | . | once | TGTGCCAGCAGCTTAGGGGGTCCGGGTGGAAAACTGTTTTTT | CASSLGGPGGKLFF
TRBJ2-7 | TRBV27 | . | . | TGTGCCAGCAGTTCCACATACAGCTACGAGCAGTACTTC | CASSSTYSYEQYF
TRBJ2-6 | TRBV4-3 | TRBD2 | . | TGCGCCAGCAGCCAAGATCTGAGAGGGACTACCTCTGGGGCCAACGTCCTGACTTTC | CASSQDLRGTTSGANVLTF
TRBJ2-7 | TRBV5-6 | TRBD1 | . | TGTGCCAGCAGCCTCAGTAGGGGGCCCTACTACGAGCAGTACTTC | CASSLSRGPYYEQYF
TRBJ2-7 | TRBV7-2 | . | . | TGTGCCAGCAGCTTAGCGACCCAGGGGCGTAACCCCTACGAGCAGTACTTC | CASSLATQGRNPYEQYF
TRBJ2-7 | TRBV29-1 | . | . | TGCAGCGTTGAAGGGTGGCAGCCGTACTTC | CSVEGWQPYF
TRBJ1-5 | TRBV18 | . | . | TGTGCCAGCTCACCCGTCCGTGGGGGGCGTGATAGCAATCAGCCCCAGCATTTT | CASSPVRGGRDSNQPQHF
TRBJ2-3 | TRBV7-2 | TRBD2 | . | TGTGCCAGCAGCTTAGCCTTAATAGCGGGGGGGCCTAGCACAGATACGCAGTATTTT | CASSLALIAGGPSTDTQYF
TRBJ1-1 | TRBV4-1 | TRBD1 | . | TGCGCCAGCAGCCAAGAAGGGGGACAGGGGGTGATGATTGAAGCTTTCTTT | CASSQEGGQGVMIEAFF
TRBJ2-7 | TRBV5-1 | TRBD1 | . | TGCGCCAGCAGCTTCGCCGGGACAGGGGTCGAGCAGTACTTC | CASSFAGTGVEQYF
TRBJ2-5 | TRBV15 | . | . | TGTGCCACCAGCAGAGATGCAGGGAGGGAGACCCAGTACTTC | CATSRDAGRETQYF
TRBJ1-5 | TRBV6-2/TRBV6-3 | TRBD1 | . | TGTGCCAGCAGTGACGGACAGGGAAAAGGGCCCCAGCATTTT | CASSDGQGKGPQHF
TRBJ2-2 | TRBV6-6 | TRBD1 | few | TGTGCCAGCAGTGGACAGGGGGCTAACACCGGGGAGCTGTTTTTT | CASSGQGANTGELFF
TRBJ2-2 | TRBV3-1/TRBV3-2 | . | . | TGTGCCAGCAGCCAAGGCGGACGCACCGGGGAGCTGTTTTTT | CASSQGGRTGELFF
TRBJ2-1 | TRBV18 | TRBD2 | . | TGTGCCAGCTCAACACAGCGGGAGGGAAACTACAATGAGCAGTTCTTC | CASSTQREGNYNEQFF
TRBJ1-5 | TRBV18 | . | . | TGTGCCAGCTCGCTCACCTCCGGGGGGGGGAGCAATCAGCCCCAGCATTTT | CASSLTSGGGSNQPQHF
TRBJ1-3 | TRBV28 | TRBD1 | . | TGTGCCAGCAGTCCTCTGAGAGGGGGCAAGAGCGGAAACACCATATATTTT | CASSPLRGGKSGNTIYF
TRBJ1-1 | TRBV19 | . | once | TGTGCCAGTAGTTGGACGGGCGGCGGGGGGAACACTGAAGCTTTCTTT | CASSWTGGGGNTEAFF
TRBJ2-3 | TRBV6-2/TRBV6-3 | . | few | TGTGCCAGCAGTTACTCCTACTATACTCAACAGTATTTT | CASSYSYYTQQYF
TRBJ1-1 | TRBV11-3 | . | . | TGTGCCAGCAGCTTACAGGCCCAGGGGAACACTGAAGCTTTCTTT | CASSLQAQGNTEAFF
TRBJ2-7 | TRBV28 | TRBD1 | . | TGTGCCAGCAGTTTGGCTGACAGGGTGGACTACGAGCAGTACTTC | CASSLADRVDYEQYF
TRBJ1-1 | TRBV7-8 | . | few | TGTGCCAGCAGCCTTCGGGGCAGAACTGAAGCTTTCTTT | CASSLRGRTEAFF